This T cell receptor beta chain was sequenced in a study of CD8+CD57+ T cells in acquired aplastic anemia. The CDR3 spans 13 amino acids, including both terminal residues. Germline V gene data show CDR1 as SEHNR and CDR2 as FQNEAQ (reference sequence). About this clonotype itself: It is likely a read error, because the conserved phenylalanine at the end of the CDR3 is missing. Because the CDR3's place on the DNA is in doubt, the DNA is left out and the CDR3 is given as listed by TCRdb.

Patients who underwent sequencing had shown CD8+CD57+ cell expansion by flow cytometry. Patients were therapy-naive when their blood was sampled. The template for TCR beta VDJ and CDR3 sequence profiling was genomic DNA. Each CDR3 protein gets one entry after TCRdb re-called the reads with MiXCR. The sample yields roughly 250,000 distinct CDR3 sequences, 70% to 85% seen once. V and J are TRBV7-9 and TRBJ2-1; the table's D call, TRBD2, was not checked against the DNA. Sequenced sample: sorted CD4+, CD8+, or CD8+CD57+ T cells (not recorded which) from PBMCs. The receptor comes from a human donor with aplastic anemia. CDR3 protein: CASSFRRSGGRFD.